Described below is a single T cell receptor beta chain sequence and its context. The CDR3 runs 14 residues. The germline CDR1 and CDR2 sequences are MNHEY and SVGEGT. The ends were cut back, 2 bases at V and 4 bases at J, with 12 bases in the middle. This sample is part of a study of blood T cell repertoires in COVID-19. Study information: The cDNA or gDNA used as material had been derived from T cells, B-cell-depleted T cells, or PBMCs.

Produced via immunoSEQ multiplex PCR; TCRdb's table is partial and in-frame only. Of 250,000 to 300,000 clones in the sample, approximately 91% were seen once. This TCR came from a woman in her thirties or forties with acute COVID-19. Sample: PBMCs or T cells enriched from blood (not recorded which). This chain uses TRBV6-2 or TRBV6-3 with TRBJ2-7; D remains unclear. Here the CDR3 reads CASSYLGNFYEQYF. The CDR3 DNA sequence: TGTGCCAGCAGTTACCTGGGCAATTTTTACGAGCAGTACTTC.